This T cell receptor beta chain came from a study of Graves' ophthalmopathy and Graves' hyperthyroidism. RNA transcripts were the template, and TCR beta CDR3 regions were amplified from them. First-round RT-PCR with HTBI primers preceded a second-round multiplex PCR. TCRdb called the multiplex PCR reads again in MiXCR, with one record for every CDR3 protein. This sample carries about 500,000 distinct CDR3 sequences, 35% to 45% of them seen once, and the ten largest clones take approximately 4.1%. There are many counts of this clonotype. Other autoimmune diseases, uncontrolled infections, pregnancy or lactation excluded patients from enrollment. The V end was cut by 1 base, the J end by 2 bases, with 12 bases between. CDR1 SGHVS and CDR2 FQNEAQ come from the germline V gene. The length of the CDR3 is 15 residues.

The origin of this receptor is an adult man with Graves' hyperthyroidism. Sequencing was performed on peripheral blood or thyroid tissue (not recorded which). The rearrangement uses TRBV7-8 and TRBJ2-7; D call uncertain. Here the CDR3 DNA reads TGTGCCAGCAGCTTAGATCTGGCCACCACCTACGAGCAGTACTTC. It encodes CASSLDLATTYEQYF.